The 7 T cell receptor beta chains below were found in one sample sequenced in a study of blood T cell repertoires in COVID-19 (dated by TCRdb to the early 2020s). Preparation of the library involved the immunoSEQ multiplex PCR assay. TCRdb mirrors the immuneACCESS table, restricted to in-frame sequences. Some clones are absent from its copies; in checked studies, under half trace to an unresolved V gene, and the reason for the others is unknown. The sample table records about 160,000 clones; around 92% of these occur just once. 4.8% of the sample comes from the top ten. The sequenced sample was peripheral blood. The receptor set was obtained from a man younger than 40 with COVID-19, enrolled during active disease.

The rearrangement joins TRBV5-6 to TRBJ1-5, with no clear D. CDR3 size: 15 residues. The germline V gene encodes CDR1 SGHDT and CDR2 YYEEEE. V lost 1 base, J lost 0 bases, and 8 bases lay in between. CDR3 nucleotide sequence: TGTGCCAGCAGCTTGTGGGGAGGTAGCAATCAGCCCCAGCATTTT. Translated: CASSLWGGSNQPQHF. Supplemented by reference TRBV5-6 and TRBJ1-5, the full variable domain reads DAGVTQSPTHLIKTRGQQVTLRCSPKSGHDTVSWYQQALGQGPQFIFQYYEEEERQRGNFPDRFSGHQFPNYSSELNVNALLLGDSALYLCASSLWGGSNQPQHFGDGTRLSIL.

This clone appeared once. This chain links TRBV7-2 with TRBJ1-1; the D gene is possibly TRBD1 (6 bases). This CDR3 spans 16 amino acids. Germline lookup yields CDR1 SGHTA and CDR2 FQGNSA. V was trimmed by 5 bases and J by 4 bases, leaving 20 bases between them. The DNA of the CDR3 is TGTGCCAGCAGCGAACAGGGTAGCGTTCGTATCACTGAAGCTTTCTTT. It yields the protein CASSEQGSVRITEAFF.

This clone was seen once. As DNA, the CDR3 is TGTGCCAGCAGCGGAGCGGGGGCCTACAATGAGCAGTTCTTC. Its protein product is CASSGAGAYNEQFF. The V call is TRBV5-5, the J call TRBJ2-1; TRBD2 aligns across 8 bases. V trimming: 4 bases; J trimming: 2 bases; junction bases outside the gene matches: 2. CDR3 length: 14 residues. In germline, CDR1 is SGHKS, CDR2 YYEKEE (reference sequence).

As DNA, the CDR3 is TGCAGTGCTCTGACAGGGGACGAGCAGTACTTC. Protein sequence: CSALTGDEQYF. The V call is TRBV20-1, the J call TRBJ2-7, with TRBD1 identical over 8 bases. The V gene's germline CDR1 is DFQATT and CDR2 SNEGSKA (reference sequence). The CDR3 is 11 residues long. V was clipped by 5 bases and J by 5 bases; unmatched bases: 2.

This clone was recorded only once. This rearrangement joins TRBV28 to TRBJ2-7; 12 bases match TRBD2. This CDR3 contains 15 residues. CDR1 MDHEN and CDR2 SYDVKM come from the germline V gene. V dropped 3 bases and J dropped 6; count of bases not matched to a gene: 6. CDR3 sequence (DNA): TGTGCCAGCAGTTTGCTAGCGGGAGGGCCCGGCGAGCAGTACTTC. Its protein product is CASSLLAGGPGEQYF.

The chain has TRBV4-1 and TRBJ1-2, with D perhaps TRBD1 (6 bases). Between the trimmed V and J ends, which lost 1 base and 1 base, there was a span of 7 bases. Germline CDR1 MGHRA, CDR2 YSYEKL. This CDR3 is 14 amino acids long. In DNA, the CDR3 is TGCGCCAGCAGCCAAGGACAGGATAACTATGGCTACACCTTC. Translating it yields CASSQGQDNYGYTF.

The genes are TRBV7-6 and TRBJ1-3, with 8 bases fitting TRBD1. The germline V gene has CDR1 SGHVS and CDR2 FNYEAQ. The CDR3 contains 15 residues. Unmatched junction bases numbered 5, after V lost 4 bases and J lost 3 bases. The CDR3 DNA is TGTGCCAGCAGCTCGGCAGGGGGCGGTGGAAACACCATATATTTT. Translating gives CASSSAGGGGNTIYF.